This T cell receptor beta chain was captured in a study of T cells after yellow fever vaccination. TCRdb independently ran MiXCR on the 5' RACE reads; one entry per CDR3 protein. The sample lists about 210,000 distinct CDR3 sequences; about 3% were seen once. V lost 5 bases, J lost 4 bases, and 14 bases lay in between. The germline V gene encodes CDR1 MNHEY and CDR2 SMNVEV (reference sequence). The length of the CDR3 is 14 residues. Many counts were recorded for this clonotype. The receptor was isolated from a man younger than 35 who received the YFV17D yellow fever vaccine. Sequencing used CD4+ T cells sorted from PBMCs, obtained 10 days after the yellow fever booster vaccination. The genes are TRBV27 and TRBJ1-2, with a possible D match to TRBD1 (6 bases). CDR3 in DNA: TGTGCCAGCAGTCCACAGGGCTCGGGCTATGGCTACACCTTC. It encodes CASSPQGSGYGYTF.